These T cell receptor beta chains were read from a single sample in a study of T cells in Graves' hyperthyroidism and ophthalmopathy. TCRdb called the multiplex PCR reads again in MiXCR, with one record for every CDR3 protein. The data contain approximately 590,000 distinct CDR3 sequences, around a sixth of them singletons. The sequencing input was blood. These receptors were taken from a woman in her 30s with Graves' hyperthyroidism. CDR3s include the opening cysteine and the closing phenylalanine or tryptophan. Clone size is stated in some rows and not others, as once, few, many or a class when expanded.

>few|14|TRBV10-2|TRBJ2-3
CASSESYASDTQYF
>many|16|TRBV9|TRBJ2-1
CASSASTSHWFHEQFF
>-|15|TRBV20-1|TRBJ2-7
CSAKISGRQIYEQYF
>few|14|TRBV9|TRBJ2-3
CASSSTSSTDTQYF
>few|15|TRBV20-1|TRBJ1-2
CSARSRDTNNYGYTF
>many|15|TRBV7-9|TRBJ1-1
CASSLDQGVYTEAFF
>-|14|TRBV10-3|TRBJ1-4
CATKPGLGVEKLFF
>-|14|TRBV2|TRBJ1-4
CASSDVLGGEKLFF
>once|15|TRBV7-2|TRBJ2-5
CASRLTSGLQETQYF
>-|16|TRBV6-2/TRBV6-3|TRBJ2-4
CASSYRGGLAKNIQYF
>many|19|TRBV20-1|TRBJ2-5
CSGTTGGNEGGNYHETQYF